This TCR beta chain emerged from a study of T cells expressing NK-cell markers. Study-level information: Source material for TCR beta repertoires consisted of sorted CD3+CD56+NKG2C+, CD3+CD56+NKG2C- and CD3+CD56-NKG2C+ T cells.

CDR1 and CDR2 (germline): ENHRY, SYGVKD. This CDR3 contains 15 residues. Researchers built TCR beta cDNA using 5'RACE template switching with UMIs. TCRdb reprocessed the 5' RACE reads; each CDR3 protein has one entry and no DNA is given. The table for this sample gives 400,000 to 550,000 distinct CDR3 sequences. Study-wide points: Among a few donors, these clonotypes also ranked first in the CD3+CD56-NKG2C+ fraction.

With regard to this clonotype: Its antigen is still unknown.

The sequenced sample consisted of blood T cells: a sorted CD56 or NKG2C T cell subset, CD4+ or CD8+ T cells, or bulk PBMC T cells (not recorded which). The clonotype was recovered from a woman between 18 and 70 years old in good health. This sequence joins TRBV10-3 and TRBJ2-5; no DNA is available, so the TRBD2 call from TCRdb remains unchecked. This CDR3 is CAISESGGNKETQYF.